These 21 T cell receptor beta chains share one sample of origin, sequenced in a study of blood T cell repertoires in COVID-19. Generated by immunoSEQ multiplex PCR, the TCRdb table keeps only in-frame clones and is missing some. Of approximately 110,000 clones detected, about 85% appear once; the ten largest clones hold about 2%. Input material: peripheral blood. The receptors were sampled from a human donor in a cohort sampled during active COVID-19.

This chain connects TRBV4-1 to TRBJ2-7; D may be TRBD2 (6 bases). The germline V and J ends were trimmed by 3 bases and 3 bases, with 15 bases remaining between them. The CDR3 contains 15 residues. Germline lookup yields CDR1 MGHRA and CDR2 YSYEKL. The CDR3 nucleotides are TGCGCCAGCAGCCATCCCTCCCGCGGGAACTACGAGCAGTACTTC. It codes for CASSHPSRGNYEQYF.

The V and J genes are TRBV19 and TRBJ1-2; tentatively, D is TRBD1 (6 bases). The length of the CDR3 is 13 residues. Germline V gene sequence: CDR1 LNHDA, CDR2 SQIVND (reference sequence). The germline V and J ends were trimmed by 4 bases and 2 bases, with 8 bases remaining between them. The CDR3 spells CASSTQGNYGYTF. CDR3 coding DNA: TGTGCCAGTAGTACGCAGGGGAACTATGGCTACACCTTC.

This clone was detected once. The CDR3 is CASSQTGAGSYEQYF. The CDR3 region has the DNA TGTGCCAGCAGCCAAACAGGGGCCGGGTCCTACGAGCAGTACTTC. The chain is built from TRBV3-1 (or the pseudogene TRBV3-2) and TRBJ2-7, with 7 bases matching TRBD1. With V trimmed by 2 bases and J by 1 base, 5 bases remained unmatched. Germline V CDR1 and CDR2: LGHDT, YNNKEL (reference sequence). The CDR3 runs 15 residues.

The V call is TRBV7-2, the J call TRBJ1-1; 8 nucleotides match TRBD1. Germline loops: CDR1 SGHTA, CDR2 FQGNSA. J was trimmed by 2 bases and V by 6 bases; bases with no gene match: 5. This CDR3 contains 14 residues. The CDR3 sequence is CASRHRGSNTEAFF. CDR3 DNA: TGTGCCAGCAGACACAGGGGGTCAAACACTGAAGCTTTCTTT.

The CDR3: CASSLTPEQDYGYTF. The CDR3, as DNA: TGCGCCAGCAGCTTAACTCCAGAGCAGGACTATGGCTACACCTTC. The rearrangement joins TRBV5-1 to TRBJ1-2, with D hard to call. Trimming shortened V by 2 bases and J by 3 bases, and 14 bases separated the two germline ends. The CDR3 totals 15 residues. From germline, CDR1 is SGHRS and CDR2 YFSETQ.

This clone has only one observation. Written as DNA, the CDR3 is TGTGCCAGTAGTAGCGGGACTGTGCTAGATACGCAGTATTTT. It is translated as CASSSGTVLDTQYF. This chain joins TRBV19 and TRBJ2-3; D possibly corresponds to TRBD2 (6 bases). The germline CDR1 and CDR2 sequences are LNHDA and SQIVND (reference sequence). The length of the CDR3 is 14 residues. Between the trimmed V and J ends, which lost 4 bases and 5 bases, there was a span of 13 bases.

The chain recombines TRBV7-2 with TRBJ2-1; maybe TRBD1 (6 bases). CDR3 length: 15 amino acids. Trimming pared 5 bases from V and 0 bases from J, leaving 11 bases between. Germline values: CDR1 SGHTA, CDR2 FQGNSA. The CDR3 nucleotides are TGTGCCAGCAGCGGGGGCCGGAGCTCCTACAATGAGCAGTTCTTC. Translated, it gives CASSGGRSSYNEQFF.

This clone was counted ten times or more. The chain links TRBV19 to TRBJ1-1; D not resolved. The V and J ends lost 7 bases and 7 bases respectively, with 19 bases between them. The CDR3 is 14 residues long. Germline-derived CDR1 and CDR2 are LNHDA and SQIVND (reference sequence). The CDR3 bases are TGTGCCAGTAACCCCGACACCCGAGTGGGTGAAGCTTTCTTT. It is translated as CASNPDTRVGEAFF.

The chain carries TRBV28 and TRBJ2-3; TRBD1 aligns across 10 bases. The germline gives CDR1 MDHEN, CDR2 SYDVKM. CDR3 length: 12 amino acids. After removal of 5 bases from V and 14 bases from J, the junction contained 7 bases not matched to a gene. CDR3 bases: TGTGCCAGCAGTACTCCGGGACAGGGGACGTATTTT. Translating it yields CASSTPGQGTYF.

The V gene is TRBV28, the J gene TRBJ2-4; 7 nucleotides line up with TRBD1. The CDR3 length is 12 residues. J lost 4 bases, V lost 8 bases, and 2 bases had no gene match. Germline CDR1 reads MDHEN; CDR2 reads SYDVKM. Here the CDR3 DNA reads TGTGCCAGCCGGGACAGTAAAAACATTCAGTACTTC. Encoded protein: CASRDSKNIQYF. Full variable domain (missing parts from reference TRBV28 and TRBJ2-4): DVKVTQSSRYLVKRTGEKVFLECVQDMDHENMFWYRQDPGLGLRLIYFSYDVKMKEKGDIPEGYSVSREKKERFSLILESASTNQTSMYLCASRDSKNIQYFGAGTRLSVL.

J is TRBJ1-5 and V is TRBV7-9; D gene unclear. The germline V and J ends were trimmed by 5 bases and 3 bases, with 8 bases remaining between them. Germline CDR1 reads SEHNR; CDR2 reads FQNEAQ (reference sequence). The CDR3 totals 13 residues. The CDR3 sequence: CASSRTANQPQHF. The CDR3 coding sequence is TGTGCCAGCAGCCGGACTGCCAATCAGCCCCAGCATTTT.

This rearrangement joins TRBV4-3 to TRBJ2-3; D gene ambiguous. V was shortened by 3 bases and J by 2 bases, with 6 bases between the two germline ends. CDR3 length equals 13 residues. Germline CDR1 and CDR2: LGHNA and YSLEER. The DNA for the CDR3 is TGCGCCAGCAGCCATGACTCCACAGATACGCAGTATTTT. As protein: CASSHDSTDTQYF.

The rearrangement uses TRBV7-8 and TRBJ1-1, with D perhaps matching TRBD1 (5 bases). The CDR3 is 15 residues long. Trimming removed 4 bases at V and 3 bases at J, with 15 bases between. Germline V gene lookup returns CDR1 SGHVS and CDR2 FQNEAQ. This CDR3 reads CASSSAAGGHTEAFF. Written as DNA, the CDR3 is TGTGCCAGCAGCTCGGCGGCGGGGGGACACACTGAAGCTTTCTTT.

As to this clone: Other DNA sequences within the sample encode an identical CDR3. The chain is built from TRBV5-1 and TRBJ2-3; 9 positions match TRBD2. There are 14 residues in the CDR3. CDR1 and CDR2 from the germline V gene are SGHRS and YFSETQ. Trimming took 3 bases from V and 1 from J; bases not matched to a gene: 0. CDR3 DNA sequence: TGCGCCAGCAGCTCTAGCGGGGGCACAGATACGCAGTATTTT. Amino acids: CASSSSGGTDTQYF.

V and J are TRBV28 and TRBJ2-1; 8 bases line up with TRBD2. V gave up 5 bases and J gave up 5 bases; unmatched junction bases: 17. The CDR3 is made up of 18 amino acids. Germline V CDR1 and CDR2: MDHEN, SYDVKM. This chain's CDR3 is CASSPGGSGSPPNNEQFF. The CDR3 DNA follows: TGTGCCAGCAGTCCGGGGGGGAGCGGGAGTCCCCCCAACAATGAGCAGTTCTTC.

The genes are TRBV7-2 and TRBJ1-2; D not certain. Germline V gives CDR1 SGHTA, CDR2 FQGNSA. V was pared by 1 base and J by 4 bases, with 13 bases between. This CDR3 comprises 15 residues. The CDR3 loop reads CASSLDGPRGYGYTF. CDR3 nucleotide sequence: TGTGCCAGCAGCTTAGATGGCCCACGGGGCTATGGCTACACCTTC.

V gene TRBV12-3 or TRBV12-4 combines with J gene TRBJ1-1, with a possible D match to TRBD1 (5 bases). The CDR3 length is 13 residues. Between the trimmed V and J ends, which lost 6 bases and 4 bases, there was a span of 12 bases. CDR3 sequence reads: CASSPGWSTEAFF. The CDR3 nucleotides read TGTGCCAGCAGCCCAGGGTGGAGCACTGAAGCTTTCTTT.

This chain links TRBV7-3 with TRBJ1-2; D is unclear. Trimming took 1 base from V and 2 from J, leaving 11 bases between them. The CDR3 runs to 15 residues. Per germline, CDR1 SGHTA and CDR2 FQGTGA. CDR3 residues: CASSLKEVRNYGYTF. Here the CDR3 DNA reads TGTGCCAGCAGCTTAAAGGAGGTACGGAACTATGGCTACACCTTC.

The chain has TRBV27 and TRBJ2-1; 8 positions match TRBD1. This CDR3 is built from 15 residues. CDR1 and CDR2 from the germline V gene are MNHEY and SMNVEV (reference sequence). Losses at the gene ends were 1 base for V and 4 bases for J; bases not matched to a gene: 3. The CDR3 spells CASSLYRTGYNEQFF. The CDR3 nucleotides are TGTGCCAGCAGTTTATACCGGACAGGGTACAATGAGCAGTTCTTC.

This chain joins TRBV7-2 and TRBJ2-5; 7 bases line up with TRBD1. The V gene's germline CDR1 is SGHTA and CDR2 FQGNSA. The CDR3 is 14 residues long. Germline trimming cut 2 bases from V and 2 bases from J; bases unmatched to any gene: 2. The CDR3 here is CASSLMGQQETQYF. CDR3 nucleotide sequence: TGTGCCAGCAGCTTAATGGGACAGCAAGAGACCCAGTACTTC.

The rearrangement links TRBV6-2 or TRBV6-3 to TRBJ2-5, with TRBD2 identical over 12 bases. CDR3 size: 19 residues. V was pared by 1 base and J by 5 bases, with 14 bases of the junction left unmatched. Germline loops: CDR1 MNHEY, CDR2 SVGEGT. This CDR3 reads CASSYFGLAGSAWEETQYF. Written as DNA, the CDR3 is TGTGCCAGCAGTTACTTCGGACTAGCGGGGTCGGCGTGGGAGGAGACCCAGTACTTC.